This entry is about one T cell receptor (beta chain). Its antigen is unknown. This entry comes from a study of shared clonotypes between healthy human individuals. Some clones are missing from TCRdb's copy, which holds only in-frame ones; the method was immunoSEQ multiplex PCR. This table holds millions of clones, roughly nine tenths found once. HIV-negative, healthy adults without recent acute infections or vaccinations were the donors. Study-level results: Clonotype sharing across several donors was observed for roughly 5% of naive CD4 clonotypes.

The germline CDR1 and CDR2 sequences are LNHDA and SQIVND (reference sequence). The V segment lost 10 bases and the J segment 4 bases; nucleotides outside the gene matches: 17. The length of the CDR3 is 16 residues. The chain recombines TRBV19 with TRBJ1-1; 8 bases align to TRBD1. Sequenced sample: naive CD4+ T cells sorted from blood. Subset here: CD45RA+ positively selected. The receptor's source is a man aged 18 to 30 in good health. The CDR3 here is CATAGTGRVRGTEAFF. CDR3 in DNA: TGTGCCACCGCCGGGACAGGAAGGGTTCGGGGCACTGAAGCTTTCTTT. Supplemented by reference TRBV19 and TRBJ1-1, the full variable domain reads DGGITQSPKYLFRKEGQNVTLSCEQNLNHDAMYWYRQDPGQGLRLIYYSQIVNDFQKGDIAEGYSVSREKKESFPLTVTSAQKNPTAFYLCATAGTGRVRGTEAFFGQGTRLTVV.